This paragraph covers one T cell receptor beta chain sequence. This clone has a handful of counts. What this receptor recognizes is not known. No per-base quality is available; no much larger clone lies one base away. The data were taken from a study of blood T cell repertoires in COVID-19 (dated by TCRdb to 2018 to 2021). Background for the entire study: Collaborator samples came from the United States, Italy and Spain and covered acute and convalescent phases of COVID-19. The repertoires were released in a freely available public database intended as a resource for research on the immune response to SARS-CoV-2. A de-identified subject ID, COVID-19 status, age in years and sex were almost always included in the sample metadata. The samples were drawn from the first 160 participants of the ongoing ImmuneRACE study and from over 950 subjects provided by 6 global collaborators. Deeply sampled blood TCRbeta repertoires from subjects exposed to, actively infected with, or recovered from COVID-19 were included in the dataset. Where available, HLA class I and class II types were obtained from metadata supplied by the sample provider rather than from assay-based typing. The prospective study material was composed of cDNA or gDNA derived from T cells, B-cell-depleted T cells, or PBMCs. The study at large found these results: The amount of clinical and demographic metadata varied by source and participant and was provided uncurated.

The CDR3 goes from the cysteine to the phenylalanine over 13 residues. Left in the record is the CDR3 DNA by itself, 39 bases read in frame from the first base. The germline V gene gives CDR1 as MNHEY and CDR2 as SVGEGT. V and J are trimmed by 2 bases and 10 bases, and the gene matches miss 3 bases of the junction. One collaborating source in Seattle enrolled patients while the patients were actively infected and followed the patients over time throughout the course of disease. Whole blood was collected in K2EDTA tubes by collaborating institutions according to the institutions' own protocols. Collaborator samples were shipped for TCRbeta analysis as frozen whole blood, isolated PBMCs, or DNA extracted from either sample type. The immunoSEQ Assay, a bias-controlled multiplex PCR, was used to amplify TCRbeta CDR3 regions from genomic DNA. The paper's data handling went like this. Within the assay, amplification of reference gene primers was used to estimate how many nucleated cells each sample contained. Sequence reads were collapsed and filtered to measure the absolute abundance of every unique TCRbeta CDR3 rearrangement. For each sample, productive Simpson clonality was calculated as the square root of Simpson's diversity index across productive rearrangements. In TCRdb, the immuneACCESS table is reduced to in-frame sequences with V and J assigned. These tables do not hold every clone; where another copy was compared, an unresolved V gene accounts for under half, and the others remain unexplained. Clone size and the V and J calls come from that table; the DNA yielded D and trimming. In this sample the table shows under 200,000 clones, roughly nine tenths of which occur a single time. The biggest ten clones account for approximately 11% of the sample.

The source is a woman between 55 and 75 years old with COVID-19, enrolled during active disease. The V gene is TRBV6-2 or TRBV6-3 and the J gene is TRBJ2-1, with 9 junctional bases fitting TRBD1. The sample consisted of peripheral blood. The sequenced DNA: TGTGCCAGCAGTTACGCGGACAGGGGCGAGCAGTTCTTC. It translates to CASSYADRGEQFF.